This entry concerns a single T cell receptor (beta chain). This specimen comes from a study of cytomegalovirus exposure and HLA in healthy donors. CDR1 and CDR2 (germline): SGHTA, FQGTGA. V lost 2 bases and J lost 5; bases outside the gene matches: 5. The length of the CDR3 is 15 residues. The PCR contained 60 Vbeta and 13 Jbeta primers. Produced via immunoSEQ multiplex PCR; TCRdb's table is partial and in-frame only. The sample has tens of thousands of clones, around 78% seen once. This sequence originates from a male donor in good health and CMV-seropositive. What was sequenced was PBMCs. The chain has TRBV7-3 and TRBJ2-7; the match to TRBD2 covers 11 bases. CDR3 region: CASSLLAGGIHEQYF. CDR3 sequence (DNA): TGTGCCAGCAGCTTACTAGCGGGAGGTATCCACGAGCAGTACTTC.